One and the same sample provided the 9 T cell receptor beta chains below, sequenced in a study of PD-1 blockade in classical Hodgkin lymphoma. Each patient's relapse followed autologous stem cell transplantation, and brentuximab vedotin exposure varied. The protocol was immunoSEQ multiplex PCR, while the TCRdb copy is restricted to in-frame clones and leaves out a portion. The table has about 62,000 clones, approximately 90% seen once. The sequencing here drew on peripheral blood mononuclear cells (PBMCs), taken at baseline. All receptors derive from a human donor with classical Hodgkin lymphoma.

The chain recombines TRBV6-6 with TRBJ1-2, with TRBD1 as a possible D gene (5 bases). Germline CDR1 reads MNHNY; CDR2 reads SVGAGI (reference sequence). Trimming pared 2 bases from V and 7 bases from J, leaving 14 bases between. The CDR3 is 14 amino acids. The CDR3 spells CASSYVNEGPGYTF. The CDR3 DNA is TGTGCCAGCAGTTACGTGAACGAGGGGCCTGGCTACACCTTC.

The DNA for the CDR3 is TGTGCCAGCAGCGTGGGACTAGCGCCCACCTACGAGCAGTACTTC. Encoded protein: CASSVGLAPTYEQYF. The gene calls are TRBV5-6 and TRBJ2-7; 10 bases agree with TRBD2. The CDR3 contains 15 residues. Losses at the gene ends were 4 bases for V and 2 bases for J; bases not matched to a gene: 6. Germline-derived CDR1 and CDR2 are SGHDT and YYEEEE.

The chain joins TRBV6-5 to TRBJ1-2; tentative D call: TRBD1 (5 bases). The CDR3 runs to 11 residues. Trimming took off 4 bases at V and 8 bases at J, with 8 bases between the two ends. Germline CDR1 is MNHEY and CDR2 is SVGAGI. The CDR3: CASSSRQGYTF. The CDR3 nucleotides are TGTGCCAGCAGTTCTCGACAGGGCTACACCTTC.

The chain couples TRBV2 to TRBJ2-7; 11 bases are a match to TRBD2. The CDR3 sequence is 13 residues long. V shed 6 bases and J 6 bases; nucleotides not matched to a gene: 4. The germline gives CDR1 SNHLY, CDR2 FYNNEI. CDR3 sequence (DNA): TGTGCCAGCAGGTACCTAGCGGGGGGCGAGCAGTACTTC. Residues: CASRYLAGGEQYF.

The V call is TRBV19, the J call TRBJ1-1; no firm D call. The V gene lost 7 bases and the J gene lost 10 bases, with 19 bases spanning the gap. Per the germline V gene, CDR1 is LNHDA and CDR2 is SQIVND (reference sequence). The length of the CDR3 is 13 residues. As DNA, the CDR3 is TGTGCCAGTACATCCGTGCCGGTTTCTATAGCTTTCTTT. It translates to CASTSVPVSIAFF.

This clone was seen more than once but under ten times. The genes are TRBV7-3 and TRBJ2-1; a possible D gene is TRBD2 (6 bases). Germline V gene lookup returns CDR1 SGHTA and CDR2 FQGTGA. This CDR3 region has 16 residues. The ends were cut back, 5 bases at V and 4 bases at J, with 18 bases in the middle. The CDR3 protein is CASSPYGGGIYNEQFF. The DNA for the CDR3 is TGTGCCAGCAGCCCCTATGGGGGAGGCATTTACAATGAGCAGTTCTTC.

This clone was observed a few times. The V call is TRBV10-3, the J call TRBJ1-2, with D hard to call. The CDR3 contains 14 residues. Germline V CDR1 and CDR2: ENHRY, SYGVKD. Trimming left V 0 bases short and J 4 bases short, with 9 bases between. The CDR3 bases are TGTGCCATCAGTGAGTCCCAGGAGGCCTATGGCTACACCTTC. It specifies CAISESQEAYGYTF.

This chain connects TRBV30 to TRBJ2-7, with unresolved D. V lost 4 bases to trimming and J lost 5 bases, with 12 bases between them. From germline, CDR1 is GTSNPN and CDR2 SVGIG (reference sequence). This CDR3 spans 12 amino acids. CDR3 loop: CAWTRPGNEQYF. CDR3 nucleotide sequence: TGTGCCTGGACCCGCCCTGGCAACGAGCAGTACTTC. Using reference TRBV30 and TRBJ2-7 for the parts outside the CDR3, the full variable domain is SQTIHQWPATLVQPVGSPLSLECTVEGTSNPNLYWYRQAAGRGLQLLFYSVGIGQISSEVPQNLSASRPQDRQFILSSKKLLLSDSGFYLCAWTRPGNEQYFGPGTRLTVT.

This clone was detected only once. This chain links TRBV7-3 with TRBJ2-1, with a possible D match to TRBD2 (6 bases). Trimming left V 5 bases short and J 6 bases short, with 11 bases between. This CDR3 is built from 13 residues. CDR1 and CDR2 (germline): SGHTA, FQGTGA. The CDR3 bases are TGTGCCAGCAGCCCCGGGACTGTCAATGAGCAGTTCTTC. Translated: CASSPGTVNEQFF. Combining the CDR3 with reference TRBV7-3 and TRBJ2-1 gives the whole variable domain GAGVSQTPSNKVTEKGKYVELRCDPISGHTALYWYRQSLGQGPEFLIYFQGTGAADDSGLPNDRFFAVRPEGSVSTLKIQRTERGDSAVYLCASSPGTVNEQFFGPGTRLTVL.